Following are 23 T cell receptor beta chains from one sample sequenced in a study of PD-L1 blockade in urothelial cancer (dated by TCRdb to 2017 to 2019). Receptors were amplified or captured by the immunoSEQ multiplex PCR assay. TCRdb limited this immuneACCESS table to in-frame rearrangements with V and J called. A share of clones is missing; checked studies link under half to unresolved V genes, and the rest is unexplained. Within this sample are approximately 70,000 clones, with roughly 84% of them counted one time only. Of the sample, roughly 8.3% falls within the top ten clones. The sample's time point label, decoded: pretreatment peripheral blood. The sequences come from PBMCs, collected around atezolizumab (anti-PD-L1) treatment. The receptors originated from a woman aged 70-85 years with urothelial cancer.

V usage is TRBV5-1 and J usage is TRBJ2-7; D possibly corresponds to TRBD1 (5 bases). Germline V lookup: CDR1 SGHRS, CDR2 YFSETQ. Trimming stripped 4 bases from V and 0 bases from J, with 8 bases between. This CDR3 has 13 residues. The CDR3 coding sequence is TGCGCCAGCAGCGACAGCATCTCCTACGAGCAGTACTTC. Amino acids: CASSDSISYEQYF.

The chain combines TRBV6-5 with TRBJ1-6; no reliable D call. Germline CDR1 and CDR2: MNHEY and SVGAGI. The CDR3 totals 12 residues. The ends were cut back, 6 bases at V and 7 bases at J, with 7 bases in the middle. Here the CDR3 DNA reads TGTGCCAGCAGAACTCCCAATTCACCCCTCCACTTT. This codes for CASRTPNSPLHF.

This clone came up once. CDR3 nucleotides: TGTGCCAGCAGCCCTTCAAGCGGGGGGAGGACTGAAGCTTTCTTT. This encodes CASSPSSGGRTEAFF. This rearrangement joins TRBV11-2 to TRBJ1-1; the D gene is possibly TRBD1 (5 bases). CDR1 and CDR2 (germline): SGHAT, FQNNGV. Trimming pared 5 bases from V and 5 bases from J, leaving 18 bases between. The CDR3 consists of 15 residues. Using reference TRBV11-2 and TRBJ1-1 for the parts outside the CDR3, the full variable domain is EAGVAQSPRYKIIEKRQSVAFWCNPISGHATLYWYQQILGQGPKLLIQFQNNGVVDDSQLPKDRFSAERLKGVDSTLKIQPAKLEDSAVYLCASSPSSGGRTEAFFGQGTRLTVV.

This clone has a single count. The CDR3 region has the DNA TGTGCCAGCCGAAGCGGAACCTACGAGCAGTACTTC. Its protein is CASRSGTYEQYF. The chain is built from TRBV6-6 and TRBJ2-7; D perhaps matches TRBD2 (5 bases). V lost 8 bases, J lost 2 bases, and 10 bases lay in between. The V gene's germline CDR1 is MNHNY and CDR2 SVGAGI (reference sequence). The CDR3 extends over 12 amino acids.

The chain carries TRBV6-1 and TRBJ1-5, with TRBD1 as a possible D gene (5 bases). V was shortened by 4 bases and J by 4 bases, with 11 bases between the two germline ends. Germline V lookup: CDR1 MNHNS, CDR2 SASEGT. The CDR3 has 14 amino acids. CDR3 DNA: TGTGCCAGCAGTGGTCGAGCAGGGAATCAGCCCCAGCATTTT. Translation: CASSGRAGNQPQHF.

The chain carries TRBV29-1 and TRBJ2-5; D remains unclear. V lost 2 bases and J 4 bases, leaving 14 bases between the germline ends. From germline, CDR1 is SQVTM and CDR2 ANQGSEA. The CDR3 runs 14 residues. The CDR3 DNA sequence: TGCAGCGTTGAAAAGTTTGGGCGCCGAGAGACCCAGTACTTC. It encodes CSVEKFGRRETQYF.

The chain has TRBV5-5 and TRBJ2-5, with a weak D call TRBD2 (5 bases). V lost 2 bases and J lost 5, with 10 bases in between. CDR1 and CDR2 (germline): SGHKS, YYEKEE (reference sequence). CDR3 length equals 13 residues. CDR3 sequence (DNA): TGTGCCAGCAGCTTCGGGATGGGGGAGACCCAGTACTTC. Amino acid sequence: CASSFGMGETQYF.

The rearrangement uses TRBV5-1 and TRBJ2-7; 8 bases map to TRBD2. Germline values: CDR1 SGHRS, CDR2 YFSETQ. CDR3 size: 15 residues. V lost 4 bases and J lost 4; bases outside the gene matches: 10. The CDR3 is CASSEAGRGEYEQYF. In nucleotides, the CDR3 is TGCGCCAGCAGCGAAGCCGGGCGGGGGGAGTACGAGCAGTACTTC.

This chain connects TRBV19 to TRBJ2-1; 7 nucleotides line up with TRBD1. In germline, CDR1 is LNHDA, CDR2 SQIVND (reference sequence). This CDR3 is 12 amino acids long. With V trimmed by 2 bases and J by 13 bases, 5 bases remained unmatched. The CDR3 region has the DNA TGTGCCAGTAGTATAAGCCTAGGGGGCCAGTTCTTC. Protein: CASSISLGGQFF.

The gene calls are TRBV10-2 and TRBJ1-5; TRBD1 matches 7 bases. The CDR3 has 18 amino acids. The germline V gene has CDR1 WSHSY and CDR2 SAAADI. V gave up 2 bases and J gave up 0 bases; unmatched junction bases: 10. CDR3: CASSEGTYRGYSNQPQHF. CDR3 nucleotides: TGCGCCAGCAGTGAGGGGACCTACAGGGGCTATAGCAATCAGCCCCAGCATTTT.

The V and J genes are TRBV19 and TRBJ2-7, with 8 nucleotides matching TRBD2. CDR1 LNHDA and CDR2 SQIVND come from the germline V gene (reference sequence). With V trimmed by 1 base and J by 7 bases, 12 bases remained unmatched. CDR3 length: 16 residues. The CDR3 here is CASSIAFGLATGEQYF. CDR3 nucleotide sequence: TGTGCCAGTAGTATAGCTTTTGGACTAGCAACGGGGGAGCAGTACTTC. Together with reference TRBV19 and TRBJ2-7, the CDR3 gives the full variable domain: DGGITQSPKYLFRKEGQNVTLSCEQNLNHDAMYWYRQDPGQGLRLIYYSQIVNDFQKGDIAEGYSVSREKKESFPLTVTSAQKNPTAFYLCASSIAFGLATGEQYFGPGTRLTVT.

This clone was detected only a few times. The chain recombines TRBV6-6 with TRBJ2-3; tentatively, D is TRBD2 (7 bases). The CDR3 runs 15 residues. V shed 6 bases and J shed 2 bases, with 15 bases lying between them. The germline V gene encodes CDR1 MNHNY and CDR2 SVGAGI (reference sequence). CDR3: CASSRGAESTDTQYF. The CDR3 region has the DNA TGTGCCAGCAGCCGGGGGGCCGAGTCCACAGATACGCAGTATTTT.

V is TRBV4-1 and J is TRBJ2-1, with 8 positions matching TRBD2. The ends lost 0 bases at V and 5 bases at J; junction bases unmatched: 15. The CDR3 consists of 19 residues. Germline V lookup: CDR1 MGHRA, CDR2 YSYEKL. CDR3 region: CASSQEPVDDLAGNNEQFF. CDR3 nucleotides: TGCGCCAGCAGCCAAGAGCCGGTAGATGATCTAGCGGGTAACAATGAGCAGTTCTTC.

This chain links TRBV7-8 with TRBJ2-3, with D tentatively TRBD1 (6 bases). Germline V gene sequence: CDR1 SGHVS, CDR2 FQNEAQ. Trimming took off 4 bases at V and 0 bases at J, with 29 bases between the two ends. CDR3 length equals 21 residues. CDR3 sequence: CASSSARTDSLTLISTDTQYF. The CDR3 nucleotides are TGTGCCAGCAGCTCCGCCCGGACAGATTCTTTAACCCTAATAAGCACAGATACGCAGTATTTT.

V and J are TRBV5-4 and TRBJ1-2, with 9 bases fitting TRBD1. V shed 3 bases and J 4 bases; nucleotides not matched to a gene: 4. Germline CDR1 SGHNT, CDR2 YYREEE (reference sequence). This CDR3 has 14 amino acids. The CDR3 nucleotides are TGTGCCAGCAGCTCCGGGACAGGGTTCTATGGCTACACCTTC. It translates to CASSSGTGFYGYTF.

The V and J genes are TRBV28 and TRBJ2-7, with D perhaps TRBD1 (5 bases). V shed 2 bases and J shed 3 bases, with 14 bases lying between them. Per germline, CDR1 MDHEN and CDR2 SYDVKM. The CDR3 length is 15 residues. CDR3 bases: TGTGCCAGCAGTTTAGGGGCCCCAAAAAACTACGAGCAGTACTTC. The encoded protein is CASSLGAPKNYEQYF.

CDR3 coding DNA: TGTGCCAGCACGACTAGCGGGAGATCCGGGGAGCTGTTTTTT. It translates to CASTTSGRSGELFF. The gene calls are TRBV18 and TRBJ2-2; 12 bases fit TRBD2. V shed 8 bases and J 6 bases; nucleotides not matched to a gene: 4. Germline V CDR1 and CDR2: KGHSH, LQKENI. The CDR3 has 14 residues.

The chain joins TRBV19 to TRBJ2-5; 10 bases line up with TRBD1. CDR3 length: 14 residues. The junction had 5 bases not matched to a gene; V was cut back by 5 bases and J by 5 bases. Germline V gene data show CDR1 as LNHDA and CDR2 as SQIVND (reference sequence). CDR3 in amino acids: CASSVTGGSETQYF. CDR3 sequence (DNA): TGTGCCAGTAGTGTGACAGGGGGCAGTGAGACCCAGTACTTC.

CDR3 region: CASSLRGRAQDTQYF. CDR3 nucleotide sequence: TGTGCCAGCAGCTTACGCGGGAGGGCCCAGGATACGCAGTATTTT. The rearrangement uses TRBV7-3 and TRBJ2-3; 9 bases fit TRBD2. Germline V lookup: CDR1 SGHTA, CDR2 FQGTGA. J lost 6 bases, V lost 2 bases, and 6 bases had no gene match. The CDR3 runs 15 residues.

The rearrangement joins TRBV19 to TRBJ2-5; D is unclear. The CDR3 spans 13 residues. The germline V gene encodes CDR1 LNHDA and CDR2 SQIVND (reference sequence). Trimming removed 9 bases from V and 6 bases from J, with 17 bases in between. DNA of the CDR3: TGTGCCAGCAGAAGCCAAGCGTCTCAGACCCAGTACTTC. It is translated as CASRSQASQTQYF.

This sequence joins TRBV6-5 and TRBJ1-1; 7 nucleotides agree with TRBD1. CDR1 and CDR2 from the germline V gene are MNHEY and SVGAGI. The CDR3 loop spans 12 amino acids. V gave up 4 bases and J gave up 8 bases; unmatched junction bases: 4. The CDR3 DNA reads TGTGCCAGCAGTTTCCAACAGGGGGAAGCTTTCTTT. This gives the protein CASSFQQGEAFF.

This clone occurred a few times. The chain carries TRBV2 and TRBJ1-2; the match to TRBD1 covers 9 bases. Trimming cost V 6 bases and J 8 bases; bases outside gene matches: 7. The CDR3 spans 13 residues. Germline V gene data show CDR1 as SNHLY and CDR2 as FYNNEI. The CDR3 coding sequence is TGTGCCAGCAGGCAGACAGGGGGGTTGGGCTACACCTTC. Its protein is CASRQTGGLGYTF.

The chain combines TRBV7-8 with TRBJ2-1, with a possible D match to TRBD1 (5 bases). Germline CDR1 and CDR2: SGHVS and FQNEAQ. The CDR3 has 13 amino acids. The V gene lost 0 bases and the J gene lost 8 bases, with 8 bases spanning the gap. The CDR3: CASSLAPGHEQFF. The CDR3 nucleotides are TGTGCCAGCAGCTTAGCCCCAGGGCATGAGCAGTTCTTC.